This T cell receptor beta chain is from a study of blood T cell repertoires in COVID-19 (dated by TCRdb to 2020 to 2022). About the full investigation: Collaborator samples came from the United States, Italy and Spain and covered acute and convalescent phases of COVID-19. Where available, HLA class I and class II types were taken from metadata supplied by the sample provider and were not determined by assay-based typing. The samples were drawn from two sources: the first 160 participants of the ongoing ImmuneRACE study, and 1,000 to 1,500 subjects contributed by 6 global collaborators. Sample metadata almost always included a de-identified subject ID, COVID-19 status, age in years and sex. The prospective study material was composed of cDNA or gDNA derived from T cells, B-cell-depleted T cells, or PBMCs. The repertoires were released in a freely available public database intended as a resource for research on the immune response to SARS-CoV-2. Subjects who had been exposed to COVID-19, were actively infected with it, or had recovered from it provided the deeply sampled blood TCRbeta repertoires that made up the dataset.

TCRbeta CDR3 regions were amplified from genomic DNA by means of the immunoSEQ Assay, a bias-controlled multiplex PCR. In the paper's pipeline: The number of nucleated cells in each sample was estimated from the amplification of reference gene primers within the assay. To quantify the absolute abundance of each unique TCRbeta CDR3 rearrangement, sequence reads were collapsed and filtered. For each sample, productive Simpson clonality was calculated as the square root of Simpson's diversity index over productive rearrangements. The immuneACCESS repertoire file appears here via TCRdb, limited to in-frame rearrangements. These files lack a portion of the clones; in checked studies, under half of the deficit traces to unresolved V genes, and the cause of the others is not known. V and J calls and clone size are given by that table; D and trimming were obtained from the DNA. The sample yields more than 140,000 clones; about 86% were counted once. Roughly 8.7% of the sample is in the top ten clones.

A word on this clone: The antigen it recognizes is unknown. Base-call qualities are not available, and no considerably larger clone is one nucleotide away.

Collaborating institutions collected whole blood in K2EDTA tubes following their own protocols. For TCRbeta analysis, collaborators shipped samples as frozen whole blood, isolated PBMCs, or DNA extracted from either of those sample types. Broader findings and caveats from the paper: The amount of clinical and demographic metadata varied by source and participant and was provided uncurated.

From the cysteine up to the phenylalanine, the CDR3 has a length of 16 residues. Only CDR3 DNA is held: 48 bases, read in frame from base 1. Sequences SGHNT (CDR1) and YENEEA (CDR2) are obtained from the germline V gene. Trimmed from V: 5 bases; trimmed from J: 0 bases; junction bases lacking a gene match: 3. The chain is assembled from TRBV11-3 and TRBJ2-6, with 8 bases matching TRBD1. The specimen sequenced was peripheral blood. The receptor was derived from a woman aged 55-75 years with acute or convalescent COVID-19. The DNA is TGTGCCAGCAGCCCGGGACAGGCCTCTGGGGCCAACGTCCTGACTTTC. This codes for CASSPGQASGANVLTF. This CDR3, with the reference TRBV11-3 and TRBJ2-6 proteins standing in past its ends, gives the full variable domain EAGVVQSPRYKIIEKKQPVAFWCNPISGHNTLYWYLQNLGQGPELLIRYENEEAVDDSQLPKDRFSAERLKGVDSTLKIQPAELGDSAVYLCASSPGQASGANVLTFGAGSRLTVL.